Shown below are 22 T cell receptor beta chains from a single sample sequenced in a study of T-cell memory formation after mild COVID-19. TCRdb itself ran the 5' RACE reads through MiXCR, one entry per CDR3 protein. The sample lists 550,000 to 700,000 distinct CDR3 sequences, 17% occurring once. The sample comprised PBMCs or a T cell subset sorted from them (not recorded which). These receptors all come from an adult woman who had mild COVID-19 (a few samples of this study predate the infection). Cell type and time point are not known.

This clonotype came up many times. The genes are TRBV6-1 and TRBJ2-7; 9 positions match TRBD1. The CDR3 extends over 14 amino acids. J was trimmed by 1 base and V by 4 bases; bases with no gene match: 2. CDR1 and CDR2 (germline): MNHNS, SASEGT. The CDR3 here is CASSGGQGSYEQYF. In DNA form, the CDR3 reads TGTGCCAGCAGTGGGGGACAGGGATCCTACGAGCAGTACTTC.

The gene calls are TRBV5-4 and TRBJ2-5; perhaps TRBD2 as D (7 bases). Germline-derived CDR1 and CDR2 are SGHNT and YYREEE (reference sequence). The CDR3 consists of 12 residues. Deletions cut 6 bases from V and 7 bases from J, with 13 bases between. In nucleotides, the CDR3 is TGTGCCAGCAAGGGGGGGACGACGACCCAGTACTTC. Translation: CASKGGTTTQYF.

This clonotype has more than one count but fewer than ten. The chain uses TRBV7-3 and TRBJ2-7; 9 bases agree with TRBD1. The CDR3 sequence is 17 residues long. CDR1 SGHTA and CDR2 FQGTGA come from the germline V gene. The trim removed 2 bases at V and 2 bases at J, leaving 10 bases unmatched. CDR3 region: CASSLQAGRQGAYEQYF. The CDR3 DNA sequence: TGTGCCAGCAGCTTACAGGCCGGGAGACAGGGGGCCTACGAGCAGTACTTC.

The J gene is TRBJ2-1, the V gene TRBV12-3 or TRBV12-4; D may be TRBD2 (5 bases). Trimming left V 2 bases short and J 5 bases short, with 13 bases between. The CDR3 has 15 residues. CDR3 coding DNA: TGTGCCAGCAGTTTATACGGCGGGTCCCACAATGAGCAGTTCTTC. Encoded protein: CASSLYGGSHNEQFF.

This clonotype was detected only a few times. The DNA for the CDR3 is TGCAGCGTTGAATCAGGGATAGATACGCAGTATTTT. Protein product: CSVESGIDTQYF. V usage is TRBV29-1 and J usage is TRBJ2-3; perhaps TRBD1 as D (5 bases). Deletions cut 2 bases from V and 5 bases from J, with 8 bases between. Germline lookup yields CDR1 SQVTM and CDR2 ANQGSEA. The CDR3 sequence is 12 residues long.

This chain links TRBV27 with TRBJ2-3; D is perhaps TRBD1 (6 bases). CDR1 is MNHEY, CDR2 SMNVEV, per germline (reference sequence). CDR3 length: 15 amino acids. Trimming took off 5 bases at V and 4 bases at J, with 16 bases between the two ends. CDR3 coding DNA: TGTGCCAGCAGTCCTATCACAGGGAATGCAGATACGCAGTATTTT. It specifies CASSPITGNADTQYF.

The genes are TRBV4-1 and TRBJ2-7, with TRBD1 as a possible D gene (6 bases). Germline V lookup: CDR1 MGHRA, CDR2 YSYEKL. V lost 0 bases and J 0 bases, leaving 12 bases between the germline ends. The CDR3 totals 16 residues. CDR3: CASSQDDRSASYEQYF. CDR3 DNA sequence: TGCGCCAGCAGCCAAGACGACAGGAGTGCCTCCTACGAGCAGTACTTC.

This clonotype was counted a few times. This chain links TRBV9 with TRBJ2-5, with TRBD2 matching 8 bases. Germline CDR1 is SGDLS and CDR2 is YYNGEE. The CDR3 has 15 residues. V dropped 0 bases and J dropped 5; count of bases not matched to a gene: 6. CDR3 DNA sequence: TGTGCCAGCAGCGTAGAGGGGAGCGGGAGTGAGACCCAGTACTTC. It translates to CASSVEGSGSETQYF.

This clonotype was seen more than once but under ten times. The chain carries TRBV24-1 and TRBJ1-5; no clear D gene. Germline loops: CDR1 KGHDR, CDR2 SFDVKD. V lost 5 bases, J lost 5 bases, and 6 bases lay in between. The CDR3 runs to 12 residues. This CDR3 is CATSGIDQPQHF. Here the CDR3 DNA reads TGTGCCACCAGTGGTATCGATCAGCCCCAGCATTTT.

This clonotype showed up just a few times. This chain uses TRBV3-1 with TRBJ2-1, with D possibly being TRBD2 (6 bases). This CDR3 has 14 amino acids. V lost 4 bases and J 7 bases, leaving 14 bases between the germline ends. Germline lookup yields CDR1 LGHDT and CDR2 YNNKEL (reference sequence). The CDR3 spells CASSRAGTINEQFF. CDR3 DNA: TGTGCCAGCAGCCGTGCGGGAACCATTAATGAGCAGTTCTTC.

This clonotype was seen many times. The J gene is TRBJ2-5, the V gene TRBV5-4; 8 bases align to TRBD2. The CDR3 sequence is 13 residues long. The V and J ends lost 5 bases and 8 bases, in that order; junction bases with no gene match: 8. Germline CDR1 SGHNT, CDR2 YYREEE (reference sequence). The CDR3 nucleotides read TGTGCCAGCAGTAAAGCGGGAGTGAATACCCAGTACTTC. Protein product: CASSKAGVNTQYF.

The chain is built from TRBV7-9 and TRBJ1-2; D uncertain. Trimming removed 5 bases at V and 10 bases at J, with 14 bases between. This CDR3 is built from 12 residues. CDR1 and CDR2 from the germline V gene are SEHNR and FQNEAQ (reference sequence). In DNA form, the CDR3 reads TGTGCCAGCAGCCTCACAACAGAGCCCTACACCTTC. As protein: CASSLTTEPYTF. The full variable domain, its missing parts supplied by reference TRBV7-9 and TRBJ1-2, is DTGVSQNPRHKITKRGQNVTFRCDPISEHNRLYWYRQTLGQGPEFLTYFQNEAQLEKSRLLSDRFSAERPKGSFSTLEIQRTEQGDSAMYLCASSLTTEPYTFGSGTRLTVV.

The gene calls are TRBV27 and TRBJ2-5; D tentatively fits TRBD1 or TRBD2 (6 bases each). Trimming took off 4 bases at V and 2 bases at J, with 26 bases between the two ends. The CDR3 length is 19 residues. Per the germline V gene, CDR1 is MNHEY and CDR2 is SMNVEV (reference sequence). CDR3 in DNA: TGTGCCAGCAGTTCCTTCTACTTAGCGGAAGAGGGGGAACAAGAGACCCAGTACTTC. Amino acids: CASSSFYLAEEGEQETQYF.

This clonotype came up a few times. This rearrangement joins TRBV7-9 to TRBJ1-2; the D gene is possibly TRBD1 (5 bases). Germline V gives CDR1 SEHNR, CDR2 FQNEAQ (reference sequence). The CDR3 is made up of 16 amino acids. V was shortened by 5 bases and J by 9 bases, with 25 bases between the two germline ends. Here the CDR3 reads CASSHLPGQGLLRYTF. DNA of the CDR3: TGTGCCAGCAGCCACCTCCCGGGGCAGGGCCTTTTACGCTACACCTTC.

On this clonotype: This may stem from a read error, because a much larger clone lies one nucleotide away. V and J are TRBV7-9 and TRBJ2-2; D unresolved. Looked up from germline, CDR1 is SEHNR and CDR2 is FQNEAQ (reference sequence). CDR3 length equals 10 residues. CDR3 sequence: CASSSTELIF. CDR3 in DNA: TGTGCCAGCAGCTCGACGGAGCTGATTTTT.

This chain links TRBV5-1 with TRBJ2-7; D is perhaps TRBD1 (7 bases). This CDR3 is built from 15 residues. Trimming stripped 2 bases from V and 7 bases from J, with 19 bases between. The germline gives CDR1 SGHRS, CDR2 YFSETQ. The CDR3 DNA sequence: TGCGCCAGCAGCTTACACACTGGACAGGCGGGGGAGCAGTACTTC. Protein product: CASSLHTGQAGEQYF. The full variable domain, with the rest looked up from reference TRBV5-1 and TRBJ2-7, is KAGVTQTPRYLIKTRGQQVTLSCSPISGHRSVSWYQQTPGQGLQFLFEYFSETQRNKGNFPGRFSGRQFSNSRSEMNVSTLELGDSALYLCASSLHTGQAGEQYFGPGTRLTVT.

This clonotype has more than one count but fewer than ten. The CDR3 region is CASSAGTVSTIAGPTRNEQFF. CDR3 DNA: TGTGCCAGCAGCGCTGGGACAGTTTCCACTATAGCGGGGCCCACCCGCAATGAGCAGTTCTTC. V gene TRBV7-6 combines with J gene TRBJ2-1; D is possibly TRBD2 (8 bases). With 5 bases removed from V and 6 bases from J, the gap between germline ends came to 35 bases. The germline gives CDR1 SGHVS, CDR2 FNYEAQ. CDR3 length equals 21 residues.

This clonotype turned up a few times. Here the CDR3 DNA reads TGTGCCAGCAGCGTGGTCCGGGACAGGGTATTTGGCTACACCTTC. Residues: CASSVVRDRVFGYTF. The V and J genes are TRBV7-3 and TRBJ1-2, with TRBD1 matching over 9 bases. The V segment lost 5 bases and the J segment 7 bases; nucleotides outside the gene matches: 11. Looked up from germline, CDR1 is SGHTA and CDR2 is FQGTGA. The CDR3 is 15 amino acids.

This clonotype was observed a few times. The J gene is TRBJ2-5, the V gene TRBV24-1; the D gene is possibly TRBD2 (6 bases). Germline assignment: CDR1 KGHDR and CDR2 SFDVKD. The CDR3 has 14 amino acids. Deletions cut 3 bases from V and 7 bases from J, with 14 bases between. In nucleotides, the CDR3 is TGTGCCACCAGTGATGGGGCAGGGACTCGGACCCAGTACTTC. Residues: CATSDGAGTRTQYF.

The rearrangement links TRBV18 to TRBJ2-5, with D hard to call. Germline V gene sequence: CDR1 KGHSH, CDR2 LQKENI. Trimming stripped 2 bases from V and 4 bases from J, with 8 bases between. There are 13 residues in the CDR3. DNA of the CDR3: TGTGCCAGCTCACCAGCGCAGGCAGAGACCCAGTACTTC. Encoded protein: CASSPAQAETQYF.

This clonotype has just a few counts. The chain has TRBV23-1 and TRBJ1-4; unclear D gene. TRBV23-1 is an ORF; its function is uncertain. CDR3 length: 17 residues. The germline V and J ends were trimmed by 6 bases and 2 bases, with 19 bases remaining between them. CDR3 bases: TGCGCCAGCAGCCCAACATGGCAGGACCACACTAATGAAAAACTGTTTTTT. Translated, it gives CASSPTWQDHTNEKLFF.

The rearrangement joins TRBV3-1 to TRBJ2-7; 13 nucleotides agree with TRBD2. The junction had 4 bases not matched to a gene; V was cut back by 3 bases and J by 5 bases. The CDR3 consists of 15 residues. Germline CDR1 LGHDT, CDR2 YNNKEL (reference sequence). The CDR3 nucleotides are TGTGCCAGCAGCCATTGGACTAGCGGGGGTAACGAGCAGTACTTC. Amino acids: CASSHWTSGGNEQYF.